This TCR beta chain was retrieved from a study of vaccination and CD4 T cells after COVID-19. The wider study: Post-COVID draws followed diagnosis by a median around 100 days (range 35 to 161). Timing of post-vaccine sample collection was a median roughly 70 days after dose two, with a range of 14 to 241.

Each CDR3 protein gets one entry after TCRdb re-called the PCR reads with MiXCR. Of approximately 30,000 distinct CDR3 sequences in the sample, around 49% are singletons; the top ten hold around 6%. Time point denoted: late sampling 161 to 241 days after vaccination in three convalescent patients. Notes on the study in general: Spike mono-reactive clones accounted for 304 of the 307 vaccine-specific clones found in convalescent patients.

CDR1 is MDHEN and CDR2 is SYDVKM in the germline V gene. The CDR3 extends over 16 amino acids. V lost 2 bases to trimming and J lost 5 bases; unmatched junction nucleotides: 10. This clonotype was recorded a few times. The antigen is unknown. The chain couples TRBV28 to TRBJ2-3; TRBD2 matches 7 bases. The sequences come from CD4+ T cells from blood, collected about 7 months after SARS-CoV-2 vaccination. The clonotype comes from a human donor who had recovered from COVID-19. The CDR3 sequence is CASSLRVSWGGDTQYF. The CDR3 DNA reads as TGTGCCAGCAGTTTAAGGGTTAGCTGGGGGGGAGATACGCAGTATTTT.